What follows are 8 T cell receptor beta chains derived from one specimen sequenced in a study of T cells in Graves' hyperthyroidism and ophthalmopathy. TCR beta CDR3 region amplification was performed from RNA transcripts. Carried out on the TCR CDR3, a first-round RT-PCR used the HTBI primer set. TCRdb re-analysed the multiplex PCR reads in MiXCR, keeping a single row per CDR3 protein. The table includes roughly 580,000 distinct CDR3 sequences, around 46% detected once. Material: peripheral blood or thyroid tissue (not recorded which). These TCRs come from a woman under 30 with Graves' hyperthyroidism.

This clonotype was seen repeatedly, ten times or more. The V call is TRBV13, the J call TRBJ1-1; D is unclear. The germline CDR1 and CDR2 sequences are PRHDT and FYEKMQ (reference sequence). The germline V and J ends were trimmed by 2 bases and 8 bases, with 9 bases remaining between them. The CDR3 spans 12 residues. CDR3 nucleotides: TGTGCCAGCAGCTTAAACCCAGGAGAAGCTTTCTTT. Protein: CASSLNPGEAFF.

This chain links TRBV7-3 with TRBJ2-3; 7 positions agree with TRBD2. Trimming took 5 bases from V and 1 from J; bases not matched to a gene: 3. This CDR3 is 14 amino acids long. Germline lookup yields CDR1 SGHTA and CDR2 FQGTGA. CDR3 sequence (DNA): TGTGCCAGCAGCGCTCGGGGGGGCACAGATACGCAGTATTTT. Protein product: CASSARGGTDTQYF.

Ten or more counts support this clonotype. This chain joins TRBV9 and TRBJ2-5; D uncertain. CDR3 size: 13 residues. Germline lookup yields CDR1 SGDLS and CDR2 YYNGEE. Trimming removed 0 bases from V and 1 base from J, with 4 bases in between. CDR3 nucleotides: TGTGCCAGCAGCGTAGACCTCCAAGAGACCCAGTACTTC. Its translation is CASSVDLQETQYF.

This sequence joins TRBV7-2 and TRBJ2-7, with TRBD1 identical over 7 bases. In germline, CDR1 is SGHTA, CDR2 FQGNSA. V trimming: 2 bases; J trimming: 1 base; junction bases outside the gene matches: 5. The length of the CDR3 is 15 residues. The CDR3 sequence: CASSLTGDSSYEQYF. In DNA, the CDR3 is TGTGCCAGCAGCTTAACCGGGGACAGTTCCTACGAGCAGTACTTC.

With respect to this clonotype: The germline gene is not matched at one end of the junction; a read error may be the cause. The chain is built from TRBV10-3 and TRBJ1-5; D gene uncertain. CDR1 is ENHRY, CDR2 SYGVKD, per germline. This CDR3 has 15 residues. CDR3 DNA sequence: TGTGCCAGCAGTACCTCGATTAGCAGCAATCAGCCCCAGCATTTT. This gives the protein CASSTSISSNQPQHF.

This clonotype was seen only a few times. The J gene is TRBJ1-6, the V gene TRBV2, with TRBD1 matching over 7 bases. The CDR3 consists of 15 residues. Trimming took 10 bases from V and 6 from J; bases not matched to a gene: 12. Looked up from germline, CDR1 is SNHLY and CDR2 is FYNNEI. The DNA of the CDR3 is TGTGCCACCCAGCCCCCCGGGACAGTTAATTCACCCCTCCACTTT. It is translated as CATQPPGTVNSPLHF.

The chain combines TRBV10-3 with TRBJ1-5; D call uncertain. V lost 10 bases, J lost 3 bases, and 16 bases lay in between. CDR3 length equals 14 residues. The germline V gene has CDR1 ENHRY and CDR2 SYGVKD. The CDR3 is CASSPPKLNQPQHF. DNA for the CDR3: TGTGCCAGTAGTCCCCCAAAACTCAATCAGCCCCAGCATTTT.

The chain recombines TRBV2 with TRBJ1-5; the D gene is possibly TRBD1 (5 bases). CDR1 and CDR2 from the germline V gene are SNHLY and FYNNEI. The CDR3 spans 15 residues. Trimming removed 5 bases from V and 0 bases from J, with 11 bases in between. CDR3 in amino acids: CASSHPRDSNQPQHF. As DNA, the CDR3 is TGTGCCAGCAGTCACCCCAGGGATAGCAATCAGCCCCAGCATTTT.